This T cell receptor (beta chain) was sequenced during a study of blood T cell repertoires in COVID-19. Study summary: Collection of acute and convalescent COVID-19 samples took place in the United States, Italy and Spain.

Per the authors' pipeline: Amplification of reference gene primers was used by the study to estimate nucleated cell counts. Clones were sequenced by immunoSEQ multiplex PCR, and TCRdb holds only the in-frame ones, with some missing. The V and J calls and the clone size are those of that table, but D and trimming were determined from the DNA. Of just over 300,000 clones in the sample, about 85% were seen once. CDR1 and CDR2 (germline): LNHDA, SQIVND (reference sequence). The CDR3 has 16 residues. V lost 4 bases to trimming and J lost 0 bases, with 12 bases between them. The receptor was isolated from a young man with active or convalescent COVID-19. The chain is built from TRBV19 and TRBJ1-4, with D unclear. Source material: peripheral blood. CDR3 sequence (DNA): TGTGCCAGTAGTAGAGGAGTTCTAGCAACTAATGAAAAACTGTTTTTT. Translated: CASSRGVLATNEKLFF.